This T cell receptor beta chain was observed in a study of T cells in Graves' hyperthyroidism and ophthalmopathy. General study results and limits: Median prediction lead before ophthalmopathy onset was 5.5 to 7 months with the model.

CDR1 SEHNR and CDR2 FQNEAQ come from the germline V gene (reference sequence). Trimming removed 8 bases from V and 2 bases from J; junction bases left unmatched: 12. CDR3 length equals 16 residues. Duration under 3 months, a NOSPECS grade of at least 4, and a Clinical Activity Score of at least 3 characterized the ophthalmopathy patients. On the basis of clinical symptoms, serum thyroxine and TRAb, thyroid ultrasound and orbital computed tomography, diagnoses were made. 10 ml of fresh peripheral blood supplied the PBMCs. Amplification of TCR beta CDR3 regions used RNA as the template. TCR CDR3 regions were first amplified by RT-PCR with HTBI primers. TCRdb reanalysed the multiplex PCR reads using MiXCR and keeps one entry per CDR3 protein. The sample has 490,000 or so distinct CDR3 sequences; approximately 16% are singletons. This clonotype was counted many times. The antigen remains undetermined.

This sequence was found in a young woman with Graves' ophthalmopathy. J is TRBJ2-3 and V is TRBV7-9; 8 positions match TRBD1. The sample taken for sequencing was blood. CDR3 residues: CASPSSSGGVTDTQYF. The DNA for the CDR3 is TGTGCCAGCCCTTCTTCTTCAGGGGGCGTCACAGATACGCAGTATTTT.